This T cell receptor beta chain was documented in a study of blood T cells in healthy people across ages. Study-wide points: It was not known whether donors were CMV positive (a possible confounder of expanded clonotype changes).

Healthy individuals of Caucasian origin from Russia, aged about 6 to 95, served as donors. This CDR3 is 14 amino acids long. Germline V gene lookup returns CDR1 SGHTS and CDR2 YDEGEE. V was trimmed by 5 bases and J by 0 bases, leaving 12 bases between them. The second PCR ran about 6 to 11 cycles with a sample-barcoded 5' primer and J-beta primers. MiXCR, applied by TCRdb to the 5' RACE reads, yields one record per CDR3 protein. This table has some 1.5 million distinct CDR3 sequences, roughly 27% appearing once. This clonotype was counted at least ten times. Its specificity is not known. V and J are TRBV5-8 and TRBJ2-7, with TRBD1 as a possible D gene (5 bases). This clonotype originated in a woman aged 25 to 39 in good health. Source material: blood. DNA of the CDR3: TGTGCCAGCAGACAGGCACCGAGCTCCTACGAGCAGTACTTC. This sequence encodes CASRQAPSSYEQYF.